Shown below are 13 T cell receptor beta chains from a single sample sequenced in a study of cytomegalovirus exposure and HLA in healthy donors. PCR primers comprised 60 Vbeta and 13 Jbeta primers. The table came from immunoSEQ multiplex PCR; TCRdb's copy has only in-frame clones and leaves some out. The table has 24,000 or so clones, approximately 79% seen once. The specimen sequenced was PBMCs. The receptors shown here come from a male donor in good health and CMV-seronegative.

The CDR3 DNA is TGTGCCAGCAGCTTAGCGGGAACAGGCAACCAAGAGACCCAGTACTTC. It specifies CASSLAGTGNQETQYF. V usage is TRBV7-9 and J usage is TRBJ2-5; tentative D call: TRBD1 (5 bases). Germline assignment: CDR1 SEHNR and CDR2 FQNEAQ (reference sequence). This CDR3 comprises 16 residues. Trimming stripped 0 bases from V and 0 bases from J, with 11 bases between. Based on the CDR3 plus reference TRBV7-9 and TRBJ2-5, the full variable domain is DTGVSQNPRHKITKRGQNVTFRCDPISEHNRLYWYRQTLGQGPEFLTYFQNEAQLEKSRLLSDRFSAERPKGSFSTLEIQRTEQGDSAMYLCASSLAGTGNQETQYFGPGTRLLVL.

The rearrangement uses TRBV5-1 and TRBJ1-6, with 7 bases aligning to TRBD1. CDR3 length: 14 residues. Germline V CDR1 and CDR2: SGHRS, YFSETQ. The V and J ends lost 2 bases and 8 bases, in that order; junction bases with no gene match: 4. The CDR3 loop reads CASSFNTGDSPLHF. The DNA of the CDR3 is TGCGCCAGCAGCTTTAATACAGGGGATTCACCCCTCCACTTT.

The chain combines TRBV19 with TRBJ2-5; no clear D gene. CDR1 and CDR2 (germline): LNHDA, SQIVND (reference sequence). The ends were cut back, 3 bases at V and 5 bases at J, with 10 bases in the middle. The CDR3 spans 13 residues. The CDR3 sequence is CASSIQVLETQYF. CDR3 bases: TGTGCCAGTAGTATCCAGGTGTTGGAGACCCAGTACTTC.

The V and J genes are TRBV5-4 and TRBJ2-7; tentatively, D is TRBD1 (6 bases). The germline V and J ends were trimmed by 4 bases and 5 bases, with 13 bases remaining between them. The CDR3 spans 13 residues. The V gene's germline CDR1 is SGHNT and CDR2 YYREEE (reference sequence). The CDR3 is CASSGDRYDEQYF. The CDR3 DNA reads TGTGCCAGCAGCGGAGACAGGTACGACGAGCAGTACTTC. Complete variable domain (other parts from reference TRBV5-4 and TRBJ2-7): ETGVTQSPTHLIKTRGQQVTLRCSSQSGHNTVSWYQQALGQGPQFIFQYYREEENGRGNFPPRFSGLQFPNYSSELNVNALELDDSALYLCASSGDRYDEQYFGPGTRLTVT.

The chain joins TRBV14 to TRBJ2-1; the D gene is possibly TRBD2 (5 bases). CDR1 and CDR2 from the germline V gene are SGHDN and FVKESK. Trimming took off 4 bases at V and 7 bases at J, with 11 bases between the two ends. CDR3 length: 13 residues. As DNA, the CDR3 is TGTGCCAGCAGCCCGAGGGTGGATAATGAGCAGTTCTTC. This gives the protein CASSPRVDNEQFF.

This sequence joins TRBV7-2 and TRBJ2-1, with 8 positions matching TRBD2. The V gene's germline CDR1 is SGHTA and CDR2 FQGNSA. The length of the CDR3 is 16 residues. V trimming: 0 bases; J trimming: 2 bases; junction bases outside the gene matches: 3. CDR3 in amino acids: CASSLAPAGAYNEQFF. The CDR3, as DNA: TGTGCCAGCAGCTTAGCGCCAGCGGGAGCCTACAATGAGCAGTTCTTC.

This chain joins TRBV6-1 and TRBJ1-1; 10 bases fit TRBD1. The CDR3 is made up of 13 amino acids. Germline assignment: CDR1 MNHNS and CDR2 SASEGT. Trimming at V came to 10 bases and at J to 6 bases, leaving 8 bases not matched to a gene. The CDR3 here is CATERGTGAEAFF. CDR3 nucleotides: TGTGCCACCGAACGAGGGACAGGGGCTGAAGCTTTCTTT.

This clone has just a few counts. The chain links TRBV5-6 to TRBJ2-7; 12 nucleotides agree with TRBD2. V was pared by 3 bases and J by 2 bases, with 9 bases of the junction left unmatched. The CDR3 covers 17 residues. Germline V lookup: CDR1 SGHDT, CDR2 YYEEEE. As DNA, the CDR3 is TGTGCCAGCAGCTGGATGCTAGCGGGGGGGGTAACCTACGAGCAGTACTTC. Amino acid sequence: CASSWMLAGGVTYEQYF.

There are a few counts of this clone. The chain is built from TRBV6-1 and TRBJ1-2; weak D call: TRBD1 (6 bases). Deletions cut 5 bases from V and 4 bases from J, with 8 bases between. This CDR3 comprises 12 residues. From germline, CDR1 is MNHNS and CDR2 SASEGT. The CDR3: CASSPDSYGYTF. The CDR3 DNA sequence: TGTGCCAGCAGTCCGGACAGCTATGGCTACACCTTC.

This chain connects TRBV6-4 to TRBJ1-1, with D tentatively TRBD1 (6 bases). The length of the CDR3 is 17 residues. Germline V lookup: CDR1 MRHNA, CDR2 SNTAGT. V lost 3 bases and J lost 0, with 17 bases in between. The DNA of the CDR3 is TGTGCCAGCAGTGAGAAGGGGGGGGGAATACTGAACACTGAAGCTTTCTTT. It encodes CASSEKGGGILNTEAFF.

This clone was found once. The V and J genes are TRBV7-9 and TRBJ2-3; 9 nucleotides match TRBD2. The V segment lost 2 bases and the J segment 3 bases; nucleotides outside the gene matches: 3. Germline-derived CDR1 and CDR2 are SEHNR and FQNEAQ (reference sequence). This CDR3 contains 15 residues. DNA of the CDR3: TGTGCCAGCAGCTTAATAGCGGGGGAAACAGATACGCAGTATTTT. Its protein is CASSLIAGETDTQYF.

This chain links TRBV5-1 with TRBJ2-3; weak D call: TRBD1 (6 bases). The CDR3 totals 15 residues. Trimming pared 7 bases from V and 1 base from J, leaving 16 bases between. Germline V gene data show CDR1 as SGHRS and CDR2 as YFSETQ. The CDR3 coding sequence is TGCGCCAGCTCACCAGGGGTTGTTGGCACAGATACGCAGTATTTT. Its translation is CASSPGVVGTDTQYF.

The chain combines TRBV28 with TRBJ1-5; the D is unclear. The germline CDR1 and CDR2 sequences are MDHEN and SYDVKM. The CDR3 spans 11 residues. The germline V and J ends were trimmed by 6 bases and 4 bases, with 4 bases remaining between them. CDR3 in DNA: TGTGCCAGCAGCCTTAATCAGCCCCAGCATTTT. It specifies CASSLNQPQHF.